The following is a T cell receptor beta chain sequence with its context. The sample is drawn from a study of OX40 agonist ivuxolimab in advanced cancers. Assay: immunoSEQ multiplex PCR; the TCRdb copy retains only in-frame clones and omits some. The data hold tens of thousands of clones, with approximately 90% observed a single time. The source material was CD4+ or CD8+ T cells sorted from blood, sampled in a trial of the OX40 agonist ivuxolimab. The TCR comes from an adult with an advanced solid tumor such as melanoma, head and neck, liver or kidney cancer.

This CDR3 is CASSDAGGNTEAFF. In DNA, the CDR3 is TGCGCCAGCAGTGATGCAGGGGGAAACACTGAAGCTTTCTTT. This chain links TRBV10-1 with TRBJ1-1; 7 nucleotides agree with TRBD1. Germline CDR1 reads WNHNN; CDR2 reads SYGVQD (reference sequence). With V trimmed by 3 bases and J by 2 bases, 3 bases remained unmatched. The CDR3 is 14 amino acids.